This T cell receptor beta chain derives from a study of Ad26.COV2.S vaccination and SARS-CoV-2 variants. CDR1 and CDR2 from the germline V gene are LNHNV and YYDKDF (reference sequence). The CDR3 runs to 15 residues. The V gene end was trimmed by 3 bases and the J gene end by 3 bases; junction bases not matched to a gene: 7. The treatment: some 20 received Ad26.COV2.S at low or high dose, single or two shots; a few received placebo; per-sample allocation not given. Each sample was drawn 63 days after the first injection (of vaccine or placebo). Assay: immunoSEQ multiplex PCR; the TCRdb copy retains only in-frame clones and omits some. The sample has hundreds of thousands of clones; over 75% are singletons.

The source is a person between 18 and 65 years old who received the Ad26.COV2.S COVID-19 vaccine or a placebo. This chain joins TRBV15 and TRBJ2-7, with 8 bases that match TRBD2. This specimen consisted of peripheral blood, obtained in a trial of Ad26.COV2.S vaccine versus placebo. The CDR3 is CATSSLAGGDYEQYF. DNA for the CDR3: TGTGCCACCAGCAGTCTAGCGGGCGGCGACTACGAGCAGTACTTC.